This T cell receptor beta chain was obtained from a study of monozygotic twins with inflammatory bowel disease. Study-level results: Relative to healthy twins, IBD patients had fewer clonotypes in common with others, a gap that was especially apparent with disease activity.

Germline V gene lookup returns CDR1 LNHDA and CDR2 SQIVND (reference sequence). This CDR3 has 14 residues. Of note for this clonotype: Its matching antigen is unknown.

Donors gave about 2.3 ml of blood apiece. Each CDR3 protein gets one entry in TCRdb, which reprocessed the 5' RACE reads and gives no DNA. The ten top clones account for about 2.6%, within a sample of some 440,000 distinct CDR3 sequences. The specimen sequenced was blood. The chain recombines TRBV19 with TRBJ1-5; no DNA is available, so the TRBD1 call from TCRdb remains unchecked. The sequence derives from a human donor with ulcerative colitis or Crohn's disease, or a healthy co-twin of an affected twin (not recorded which). This chain's CDR3 is CATTRRQGHQPQHF.